The present T cell receptor (beta chain) was sequenced within a study of molecular identifiers for immune sequencing clone quantification. Points from the study as a whole: Clones with over 20 RNA copies captured over 98% of effector molecules but under 1% of naive ones. Underestimated sizes of highly expanded clones could result from identical TCR molecules that share a barcode.

TCRdb ran MiXCR on the PCR reads and lists one entry per CDR3 protein. Among just under 650,000 distinct CDR3 sequences listed, just under 20% were seen once. This clonotype occurred many times. The antigen is undetermined. Germline V gene lookup returns CDR1 SGHVS and CDR2 FQNEAQ. V shed 2 bases and J shed 0 bases, with 14 bases lying between them. This CDR3 is built from 17 residues. Naive CD8 T cells were sorted as CD8+CD4-CCR7+CD45RA+. This chain links TRBV7-8 with TRBJ1-5; no clear D. The receptor's source is a human donor in good health. Some libraries in this study had Jurkat cell RNA spiked in. The specimen was naive CD8+ T cells from blood, with Jurkat cell RNA spiked in. Subset given: FACS-sorted CD8+CD4-CCR7+CD45RA+ naive T cells. Here the CDR3 DNA reads TGTGCCAGCAGCTTAACACCGCAGACCCATAGCAATCAGCCCCAGCATTTT. It yields the protein CASSLTPQTHSNQPQHF.